This TCR beta chain was identified in a study of blood T cells in healthy people across ages. A few counts support this clonotype. PCR was performed a second time for about 7 to 12 cycles using a sample-barcoded 5' primer and a J-beta primer mix. A 12-random-nucleotide template-switch adaptor tagged each cDNA molecule. Each of the samples gave a minimum of 2.5 million paired-end reads that contained CDR3. TCRdb ran MiXCR on the 5' RACE reads and lists one entry per CDR3 protein. The sample records about 1 million distinct CDR3 sequences, roughly 24% being singletons. Trimming took 5 bases from V and 6 from J, leaving 17 bases between them. CDR3 length: 14 amino acids. Germline V gives CDR1 MGHRA, CDR2 YSYEKL. These same data were also listed under a study on T cells of mothers and their children.

The sequence was obtained from a girl aged 2 to 9 in good health. Sequencing used blood. This rearrangement joins TRBV4-1 to TRBJ2-7, with D maybe TRBD1 (6 bases). CDR3 sequence reads: CASSLGQLLGEQYF. CDR3 nucleotides: TGCGCCAGCAGCTTAGGACAGCTTTTGGGCGAGCAGTACTTC.